The rows below give T cell receptor beta chains drawn from one sample of a study of shared clonotypes between healthy human individuals. This table comes from immunoSEQ multiplex PCR, and its TCRdb copy is limited to in-frame clones, with some not included. Of about 490,000 clones in the sample, 70% to 80% were seen once. The sequencing input was PBMCs. All receptors derive from a woman in her thirties or forties in good health. Some clones in this sample may be carry-over from other donors' samples. CDR3s leave out the opening cysteine and the closing phenylalanine or tryptophan. Clone size appears in some rows only: once, few, many, or a class for an expanded clone.

clone size	V gene	J gene	CDR3 protein
.	TRBV14	TRBJ1-4	ASSQLQGSGEKLF
many	TRBV5-4	TRBJ2-1	ASSRGLAAINEQF
.	TRBV19	TRBJ2-5	ASSLNGGSVPETQY
.	TRBV6-5	TRBJ2-7	ASSYTNRRPYEQY
.	TRBV28	TRBJ2-7	ASSGLAGPIYEQY
few	TRBV7-9	TRBJ1-1	ASSSQSGVNTEAF
.	TRBV11-2	TRBJ2-1	ASSLGRGSYNEQF
.	TRBV7-2	TRBJ2-7	ASSPATREQY
.	TRBV29-1	TRBJ2-7	SARDYSYEQY
many	TRBV30	TRBJ1-2	AWSVPSRDVNGYT
once	TRBV18	TRBJ2-7	ASSPTGGDYEQY
.	TRBV28	TRBJ2-7	ASNGPASSYEQY
.	TRBV4-2	TRBJ2-4	ASSPRGSWGIQY
.	TRBV27	TRBJ1-1	ASSLHREVNTEAF
.	TRBV10-3	TRBJ2-2	AISEGLAGTGELF
once	TRBV28	TRBJ2-5	ASRNSQETQY
.	TRBV5-6	TRBJ2-2	ASSPGSSGELF
once	TRBV11-2	TRBJ2-1	ASSFLKVSYNEQF
.	TRBV2	TRBJ2-3	ASSEGTAWSDTQY
.	TRBV5-6	TRBJ2-3	ASSLAGRNPDTQY
.	TRBV18	TRBJ1-3	ASSYTVDSGNTIY
.	TRBV19	TRBJ2-2	ASSRGNTGELF
.	TRBV5-6	TRBJ2-7	ASSLAGVSYEQY
few	TRBV11-3	TRBJ2-7	ASSQGQNYEQY
.	TRBV28	TRBJ2-5	ASSLSLGGETQY
.	TRBV7-8	TRBJ2-1	ASSLRREHNEQF
.	TRBV5-1	TRBJ2-1	ASSLGHPTGRNEQF
once	TRBV5-5	TRBJ1-2	ASSRTGQRFINGYT
.	TRBV27	TRBJ1-4	ASSMASATNEKLF
.	TRBV4-3	TRBJ2-1	ASSQVGRAGGEQF
.	TRBV27	TRBJ1-4	ASRPGRFNEKLF
.	TRBV7-6	TRBJ2-7	ASSLGGLAPEQY
.	TRBV29-1	TRBJ2-1	SAGQGALNEQF
.	TRBV2	TRBJ2-3	ASSSLGARIDTQY
.	TRBV19	TRBJ1-4	ASSMDLTEFNEKLF
.	TRBV5-6	TRBJ2-2	ASSLGRYTGELF
.	TRBV5-1	TRBJ1-2	ASSPDRVEGYT
many	TRBV7-9	TRBJ1-1	ASSLWDGQGRTF
.	TRBV5-4	TRBJ2-5	ASSRPTGGHETQY
.	TRBV28	TRBJ2-2	ASSLLSGTNTGELF
.	TRBV12-5	TRBJ1-2	ASGLVPKADTNYGYT
.	TRBV5-1	TRBJ2-5	ASSPTGVAKTQY
.	TRBV15	TRBJ2-1	ATSRDPLDDHEQF
.	TRBV6-5	TRBJ2-7	ASSYSLRGAYEQY
.	TRBV20-1	TRBJ2-7	SASGSSQY
once	TRBV28	TRBJ1-2	ASSPRGQGNYGYT
.	TRBV7-9	TRBJ2-5	ASSHRGTETQY
.	TRBV2	TRBJ1-1	ASTPRGNTEAF
.	TRBV7-9	TRBJ1-1	ASSRTGPPNTEAF
many	TRBV5-1	TRBJ2-1	ASSLVVAGVLEQF
.	TRBV29-1	TRBJ2-3	SVEVSGLGTDTQY
.	TRBV5-1	TRBJ2-3	ASSPQREGASTDTQY
.	TRBV7-9	TRBJ2-3	ASSLGVMGSWEGDTQY
.	TRBV4-1	TRBJ1-2	ASSQPGRLLYGYT